Each of the 30 T cell receptor beta chains below was sequenced from the same sample in a study of blood T cells in healthy people across ages. With a J-beta primer mix and a sample-barcoded 5' primer, a second PCR ran about 6 to 11 cycles. TCRdb reprocessed the 5' RACE reads with MiXCR, giving one entry per CDR3 protein. The data contain about 1.8 million distinct CDR3 sequences, roughly 49% of them singletons. The specimen sequenced was blood. The receptors were gathered from a woman aged 35 to 49 in good health.

The J gene is TRBJ2-7, the V gene TRBV13; perhaps TRBD1 as D (5 bases). Germline V gives CDR1 PRHDT, CDR2 FYEKMQ (reference sequence). Trimming removed 2 bases from V and 1 base from J, with 9 bases in between. The CDR3 extends over 14 amino acids. The CDR3 is CASSLMDKSYEQYF. For the CDR3, the DNA is TGTGCCAGCAGCTTAATGGACAAATCCTACGAGCAGTACTTC.

J is TRBJ1-6 and V is TRBV25-1, with 7 bases aligning to TRBD1. From germline, CDR1 is MGHDK and CDR2 SYGVNS. The V segment lost 9 bases and the J segment 8 bases; nucleotides outside the gene matches: 7. This CDR3 is built from 13 residues. The CDR3 nucleotides read TGTGCCAGTAGGGACAGATGGGATTCACCCCTCCACTTT. It translates to CASRDRWDSPLHF.

This clonotype occurred a few times. This chain joins TRBV10-3 and TRBJ1-1; 9 nucleotides agree with TRBD1. CDR1 is ENHRY, CDR2 SYGVKD, per germline. The CDR3 has 17 residues. V trimming: 3 bases; J trimming: 6 bases; junction bases outside the gene matches: 14. The CDR3 coding sequence is TGTGCCATCAGTGACCGTGGGACAGGGCTGGGAGACTCTGAAGCTTTCTTT. Its protein is CAISDRGTGLGDSEAFF.

This chain uses TRBV6-4 with TRBJ1-2; D not resolved. The ends were cut back, 11 bases at V and 4 bases at J, with 11 bases in the middle. The germline CDR1 and CDR2 sequences are MRHNA and SNTAGT. The CDR3 has 11 residues. The CDR3 DNA sequence: TGTGCCCCGGTCGGAACCTATGGCTACACCTTC. Residues: CAPVGTYGYTF.

V and J are TRBV3-1 and TRBJ2-6, with D unclear. The CDR3 extends over 15 amino acids. Between the trimmed V and J ends, which lost 4 bases and 4 bases, there was a span of 11 bases. CDR1 is LGHDT and CDR2 is YNNKEL in the germline V gene (reference sequence). DNA for the CDR3: TGTGCCAGCAGCCCCGTCCTCCCCGGGGCCAACGTCCTGACTTTC. Its translation: CASSPVLPGANVLTF. Based on the CDR3 plus reference TRBV3-1 and TRBJ2-6, the full variable domain is DTAVSQTPKYLVTQMGNDKSIKCEQNLGHDTMYWYKQDSKKFLKIMFSYNNKELIINETVPNRFSPKSPDKAHLNLHINSLELGDSAVYFCASSPVLPGANVLTFGAGSRLTVL.

The chain combines TRBV7-2 with TRBJ2-7; the D is unclear. Trimming pared 2 bases from V and 6 bases from J, leaving 17 bases between. CDR3 length equals 15 residues. Germline V gene data show CDR1 as SGHTA and CDR2 as FQGNSA. CDR3 DNA: TGTGCCAGCAGCTTACTGGGCTCCTCCCGCCGCGAGCAGTACTTC. Protein product: CASSLLGSSRREQYF.

V and J are TRBV7-8 and TRBJ1-2, with 8 bases that match TRBD1. Germline V CDR1 and CDR2: SGHVS, FQNEAQ. Germline trimming cut 1 base from V and 4 bases from J; bases unmatched to any gene: 8. CDR3 length equals 16 residues. CDR3 sequence: CASSLVAGGGGYGYTF. The CDR3 DNA reads TGTGCCAGCAGCTTAGTGGCAGGGGGCGGCGGCTATGGCTACACCTTC.

The chain is built from TRBV20-1 and TRBJ2-1; D is possibly TRBD1 or TRBD2 (5 bases each). Trimming stripped 3 bases from V and 5 bases from J, with 17 bases between. The germline V gene has CDR1 DFQATT and CDR2 SNEGSKA (reference sequence). The CDR3 totals 15 residues. Here the CDR3 DNA reads TGCAGTGCTAGGGGGACCCTCCCTATTAACAATGAGCAGTTCTTC. Its protein is CSARGTLPINNEQFF.

The gene calls are TRBV7-9 and TRBJ1-5, with D perhaps TRBD1 (5 bases). CDR3 length: 14 residues. Trimming removed 5 bases from V and 5 bases from J, with 13 bases in between. Per the germline V gene, CDR1 is SEHNR and CDR2 is FQNEAQ (reference sequence). The chain's CDR3 is CASSPTGGDQPQHF. The CDR3 coding sequence is TGTGCCAGCAGCCCCACGGGGGGGGATCAGCCCCAGCATTTT.

This sequence joins TRBV5-4 and TRBJ1-2, with 8 positions matching TRBD1. V shed 0 bases and J 5 bases; nucleotides not matched to a gene: 6. This CDR3 contains 15 residues. Germline CDR1 and CDR2: SGHNT and YYREEE (reference sequence). The DNA for the CDR3 is TGTGCCAGCAGCTTGGGTGGGACAGGAACTTATGGCTACACCTTC. Protein product: CASSLGGTGTYGYTF.

The gene calls are TRBV5-6 and TRBJ1-2, with D unresolved. CDR3 length equals 17 residues. The germline gives CDR1 SGHDT, CDR2 YYEEEE. Deletions cut 1 base from V and 4 bases from J, with 20 bases between. DNA for the CDR3: TGTGCCAGCAGCTTGCCCGATAGGGTATTACGGTTCTATGGCTACACCTTC. Amino acids: CASSLPDRVLRFYGYTF.

This clonotype was observed a few times. J is TRBJ2-3 and V is TRBV5-1; D might be TRBD2 (6 bases). The CDR3 contains 15 residues. Looked up from germline, CDR1 is SGHRS and CDR2 is YFSETQ. V was shortened by 4 bases and J by 2 bases, with 14 bases between the two germline ends. The chain's CDR3 is CASSHRDLYTDTQYF. In nucleotides, the CDR3 is TGCGCCAGCAGCCATCGGGACTTATACACAGATACGCAGTATTTT.

V gene TRBV7-2 combines with J gene TRBJ1-6; 7 bases map to TRBD1. Per germline, CDR1 SGHTA and CDR2 FQGNSA. The CDR3 contains 16 residues. Losses at the gene ends were 5 bases for V and 7 bases for J; bases not matched to a gene: 11. CDR3 DNA sequence: TGTGCCAGCAGCCCACGGACAGGCCCGTTAAATTCACCCCTCCACTTT. It encodes CASSPRTGPLNSPLHF.

The chain carries TRBV27 and TRBJ2-1, with D possibly being TRBD1 or TRBD2 (5 bases each). The CDR3 runs 17 residues. The V gene's germline CDR1 is MNHEY and CDR2 SMNVEV (reference sequence). V lost 1 base and J lost 5, with 18 bases in between. CDR3 amino acids: CASSLWSGVETDNEQFF. The CDR3 nucleotides read TGTGCCAGCAGTTTATGGTCCGGGGTGGAGACAGACAATGAGCAGTTCTTC.

V usage is TRBV6-5 and J usage is TRBJ1-1, with D unclear. The CDR3 length is 14 residues. Trimming pared 5 bases from V and 1 base from J, leaving 11 bases between. The germline V gene has CDR1 MNHEY and CDR2 SVGAGI. The CDR3 DNA reads TGTGCCAGCAGTATAGGGAATACGAACACTGAAGCTTTCTTT. Translated: CASSIGNTNTEAFF.

The rearrangement joins TRBV28 to TRBJ1-2, with no clear D. The V end was cut by 3 bases, the J end by 8 bases, with 10 bases between. Germline V gene data show CDR1 as MDHEN and CDR2 as SYDVKM. This CDR3 spans 12 amino acids. CDR3 nucleotide sequence: TGTGCCAGCAGTTTTTGGGTTAAGGGCTACACCTTC. This encodes CASSFWVKGYTF.

The chain is built from TRBV15 and TRBJ1-2; D might be TRBD1 (5 bases). Germline assignment: CDR1 LNHNV and CDR2 YYDKDF (reference sequence). CDR3 length: 13 residues. The V end lost 2 bases, the J end lost 12 bases, and 16 bases lay between the germline ends. The CDR3 nucleotides read TGTGCCACCAGCAGATCCCCGGGGGGAGGCCACACCTTC. It specifies CATSRSPGGGHTF.

The V gene is TRBV1, the J gene TRBJ2-7; the table gives TRBD2 as D, unverified against the DNA. The J call is uncertain, as TRBJ2-5 better fits the DNA end. TRBV1 is given as a pseudogene. The CDR3 consists of 16 residues. The CDR3 DNA reads as TGCACCGGCAGCCAAGATTCGAGCGGGGGGATCGAGACCCAGTACTTC. Protein: CTGSQDSSGGIETQYF.

The chain couples TRBV7-2 to TRBJ2-5; maybe TRBD1 (6 bases). The ends were cut back, 4 bases at V and 5 bases at J, with 14 bases in the middle. The V gene's germline CDR1 is SGHTA and CDR2 FQGNSA. The CDR3 length is 14 residues. CDR3 nucleotide sequence: TGTGCCAGCAGCTACGCAGGGGCTGGGGAGACCCAGTACTTC. Protein sequence: CASSYAGAGETQYF.

The chain employs TRBV9 and TRBJ2-7; D is perhaps TRBD1 (6 bases). The ends were cut back, 0 bases at V and 6 bases at J, with 13 bases in the middle. The germline V gene encodes CDR1 SGDLS and CDR2 YYNGEE. The CDR3 contains 14 residues. The CDR3 bases are TGTGCCAGCAGCGTAGGTCACGGGGACACCGAGCAGTACTTC. Amino acids: CASSVGHGDTEQYF.

This chain links TRBV11-2 with TRBJ1-6; D not resolved. There are 19 residues in the CDR3. The V gene's germline CDR1 is SGHAT and CDR2 FQNNGV. V lost 1 base and J lost 5, with 21 bases in between. Here the CDR3 DNA reads TGTGCCAGCAGCTTAGCGAGGTTGGGCGGTAGCCCAAATAATTCACCCCTCCACTTT. Its translation is CASSLARLGGSPNNSPLHF.

The genes are TRBV7-2 and TRBJ2-5; D tentatively reads TRBD1 or TRBD2 (5 bases each). Germline V gives CDR1 SGHTA, CDR2 FQGNSA. This CDR3 is built from 11 residues. V was cut by 5 bases and J by 12 bases, with 13 bases left in between. Here the CDR3 DNA reads TGTGCCAGCAGCCTTGACGGGGCGAAGTACTTC. Translated: CASSLDGAKYF.

J is TRBJ2-5 and V is TRBV11-3; 16 nucleotides line up with TRBD2. Germline assignment: CDR1 SGHNT and CDR2 YENEEA. V lost 5 bases, J lost 5 bases, and 8 bases stayed unmatched. CDR3 length: 17 amino acids. The CDR3 sequence is CASSRQGLAGGMETQYF. The CDR3 DNA follows: TGTGCCAGCAGCCGCCAGGGACTAGCGGGAGGGATGGAGACCCAGTACTTC.

On this clonotype: At one end, the junction sequence differs from germline, possibly due to a read error. V and J are TRBV9 and TRBJ1-2; D perhaps matches TRBD1 (5 bases). The CDR3 sequence is 11 residues long. Per germline, CDR1 SGDLS and CDR2 YYNGEE. Here the CDR3 reads CASSAGRGYAF. The CDR3 nucleotides are TGTGCCAGCAGCGCAGGTCGGGGCTACGCCTTC.

The chain joins TRBV27 to TRBJ2-6, with D possibly matching TRBD2 (6 bases). V was trimmed by 5 bases and J by 4 bases, leaving 18 bases between them. In germline, CDR1 is MNHEY, CDR2 SMNVEV (reference sequence). The CDR3 extends over 17 amino acids. The CDR3 here is CASSPRDFQGGANVLTF. In DNA, the CDR3 is TGTGCCAGCAGTCCACGGGACTTCCAAGGGGGGGCCAACGTCCTGACTTTC.

J is TRBJ2-3 and V is TRBV20-1, with 8 bases matching TRBD2. The CDR3 is 14 residues long. CDR1 is DFQATT, CDR2 SNEGSKA, per germline (reference sequence). With V trimmed by 7 bases and J by 1 base, 7 bases remained unmatched. The CDR3 bases are TGCAGTGTAAACCGGGGGGGGGGCACAGATACGCAGTATTTT. Amino acids: CSVNRGGGTDTQYF.

The chain has TRBV11-2 and TRBJ2-3; TRBD1 aligns across 9 bases. V lost 0 bases and J lost 6; bases outside the gene matches: 1. Germline V gives CDR1 SGHAT, CDR2 FQNNGV. CDR3 length equals 14 residues. CDR3 sequence: CASSLEGQGDTQYF. For the CDR3, the DNA is TGTGCCAGCAGCTTAGAGGGACAGGGTGATACGCAGTATTTT.

In this sample, this clonotype turned up a few times. V and J are TRBV27 and TRBJ2-7; tentatively, D is TRBD1 (6 bases). The germline CDR1 and CDR2 sequences are MNHEY and SMNVEV (reference sequence). V gave up 2 bases and J gave up 1 base, with 18 bases separating them. This CDR3 has 17 residues. The CDR3 here is CASSLHPLRGGSYEQYF. The CDR3 DNA reads as TGTGCCAGCAGTTTACATCCCCTCAGGGGTGGTTCCTACGAGCAGTACTTC.

This clonotype is a singleton in its sample. The chain combines TRBV28 with TRBJ1-3; perhaps TRBD1 as D (5 bases). V gave up 2 bases and J gave up 2 bases, with 13 bases separating them. The CDR3 length is 16 residues. Germline assignment: CDR1 MDHEN and CDR2 SYDVKM. CDR3 DNA: TGTGCCAGCAGTTTACCCGGGGCCACGGCTGGAAACACCATATATTTT. It codes for CASSLPGATAGNTIYF.

There are a few counts of this clonotype. V usage is TRBV28 and J usage is TRBJ2-7; 7 nucleotides line up with TRBD1. The germline V gene has CDR1 MDHEN and CDR2 SYDVKM. The CDR3 has 15 amino acids. The V and J ends lost 5 bases and 0 bases, in that order; junction bases with no gene match: 7. As DNA, the CDR3 is TGTGCCAGCAGTCAACCTACAGGGGCCTCCTACGAGCAGTACTTC. This encodes CASSQPTGASYEQYF.